Below are 21 T cell receptor beta chains sequenced from a single sample in a study of shared clonotypes between healthy human individuals. Assay: immunoSEQ multiplex PCR; the TCRdb copy retains only in-frame clones and omits some. The sample lists 1.6 million or so clones; less than 99% were seen once. The source material was naive CD4+ T cells sorted from blood. Subset defined: CD45RA+ positively selected. Receptor source: a man aged 25 to 40 in good health.

V is TRBV4-1 and J is TRBJ1-1; the D gene is possibly TRBD1 (5 bases). With 4 bases removed from V and 4 bases from J, the gap between germline ends came to 16 bases. Germline V CDR1 and CDR2: MGHRA, YSYEKL. The CDR3 spans 15 residues. The CDR3 is CASSPRGLSSTEAFF. CDR3 in DNA: TGCGCCAGCAGCCCCCGGGGGTTAAGTTCCACTGAAGCTTTCTTT.

The V gene is TRBV9, the J gene TRBJ2-3; D is perhaps TRBD1 (5 bases). CDR3 length: 16 residues. V was clipped by 0 bases and J by 4 bases, with 15 bases between them. CDR1 SGDLS and CDR2 YYNGEE come from the germline V gene. CDR3 amino acids: CASSVEVNRWADTQYF. Written as DNA, the CDR3 is TGTGCCAGCAGCGTAGAGGTCAACAGGTGGGCAGATACGCAGTATTTT. The full variable domain, rest sourced from reference TRBV9 and TRBJ2-3, is DSGVTQTPKHLITATGQRVTLRCSPRSGDLSVYWYQQSLDQGLQFLIQYYNGEERAKGNILERFSAQQFPDLHSELNLSSLELGDSALYFCASSVEVNRWADTQYFGPGTRLTVL.

The chain is built from TRBV9 and TRBJ2-2; a weak D match, TRBD2 (6 bases). This CDR3 has 15 amino acids. The V gene lost 1 base and the J gene lost 1 base, with 8 bases spanning the gap. The V gene's germline CDR1 is SGDLS and CDR2 YYNGEE. The CDR3 here is CASSVLSGNTGELFF. The DNA of the CDR3 is TGTGCCAGCAGCGTACTTAGCGGGAACACCGGGGAGCTGTTTTTT.

This chain connects TRBV7-6 to TRBJ1-4; D is perhaps TRBD1 (5 bases). CDR3 length: 15 amino acids. Trimming left V 3 bases short and J 8 bases short, with 16 bases between. Germline V lookup: CDR1 SGHVS, CDR2 FNYEAQ. The CDR3: CASSLGSRVKEKLFF. The CDR3 region has the DNA TGTGCCAGCAGCTTGGGTTCCAGGGTTAAAGAAAAACTGTTTTTT.

The J gene is TRBJ1-5, the V gene TRBV6-5; D unclear. Deletions cut 8 bases from V and 6 bases from J, with 2 bases between. Germline CDR1 and CDR2: MNHEY and SVGAGI. CDR3 size: 9 residues. This CDR3 reads CASGQPQHF. CDR3 nucleotides: TGTGCCAGCGGTCAGCCCCAGCATTTT.

This chain joins TRBV5-4 and TRBJ2-7; 8 bases line up with TRBD1. The trim removed 0 bases at V and 2 bases at J, leaving 4 bases unmatched. CDR1 and CDR2 from the germline V gene are SGHNT and YYREEE (reference sequence). The CDR3 length is 15 residues. The CDR3: CASSLEGTGTYEQYF. The DNA of the CDR3 is TGTGCCAGCAGCTTGGAAGGGACAGGTACCTACGAGCAGTACTTC.

V usage is TRBV28 and J usage is TRBJ1-1; D unresolved. CDR1 and CDR2 from the germline V gene are MDHEN and SYDVKM. This CDR3 region has 17 residues. The V end lost 5 bases, the J end lost 1 base, and 20 bases lay between the germline ends. The CDR3 loop reads CASSPPPPGLGNTEAFF. The CDR3, as DNA: TGTGCCAGCAGTCCTCCCCCTCCGGGCCTCGGGAACACTGAAGCTTTCTTT.

The chain joins TRBV7-2 to TRBJ2-5; 8 positions agree with TRBD2. V trimming: 5 bases; J trimming: 5 bases; junction bases outside the gene matches: 10. CDR1 SGHTA and CDR2 FQGNSA come from the germline V gene. The CDR3 loop spans 15 amino acids. The CDR3 DNA sequence: TGTGCCAGCAGCGGCGGGACTAGTATACAGGAGACCCAGTACTTC. As protein: CASSGGTSIQETQYF.

This clone was seen a single time. This same CDR3 is encoded by further DNA sequences in the sample. The rearrangement joins TRBV9 to TRBJ2-3; D is uncertain. Germline V CDR1 and CDR2: SGDLS, YYNGEE. Trimming cost V 0 bases and J 0 bases, with 5 bases left between them. This CDR3 has 14 residues. CDR3 loop: CASSVDASTDTQYF. In DNA form, the CDR3 reads TGTGCCAGCAGCGTAGACGCAAGCACAGATACGCAGTATTTT.

The CDR3 DNA reads as TGTGCCACGAACAAACCCGGGACTAGCGGGCGGTACAATGAGCAGTTCTTC. Its protein product is CATNKPGTSGRYNEQFF. V usage is TRBV15 and J usage is TRBJ2-1; TRBD2 matches at 12 bases. CDR3 size: 17 residues. V lost 9 bases and J lost 4; bases outside the gene matches: 13. Germline CDR1 reads LNHNV; CDR2 reads YYDKDF (reference sequence).

This clone was found once. This chain links TRBV18 with TRBJ2-3; D uncertain. The length of the CDR3 is 14 residues. The V end lost 2 bases, the J end lost 2 bases, and 8 bases lay between the germline ends. Germline V lookup: CDR1 KGHSH, CDR2 LQKENI. The CDR3 here is CASSPVGDTDTQYF. CDR3 bases: TGTGCCAGCTCACCAGTTGGCGACACAGATACGCAGTATTTT.

This rearrangement joins TRBV20-1 to TRBJ1-2; D is undetermined. V lost 5 bases, J lost 4 bases, and 8 bases lay in between. The CDR3 totals 11 residues. From germline, CDR1 is DFQATT and CDR2 SNEGSKA (reference sequence). The CDR3 bases are TGCAGTGCTCCCCGGATCTATGGCTACACCTTC. This gives the protein CSAPRIYGYTF.

V is TRBV7-6 and J is TRBJ1-5; 10 positions agree with TRBD1. V gave up 5 bases and J gave up 8 bases; unmatched junction bases: 18. This CDR3 is built from 18 residues. In germline, CDR1 is SGHVS, CDR2 FNYEAQ. The CDR3 DNA is TGTGCCAGCAGCCTACGTCCACGCGGGACAGGGGCTTCTGAGCCCCAGCATTTT. This translates into CASSLRPRGTGASEPQHF.

The rearrangement links TRBV27 to TRBJ2-1, with TRBD2 identical over 9 bases. The CDR3 is made up of 16 amino acids. Trimming took 1 base from V and 3 from J; bases not matched to a gene: 4. Germline CDR1 and CDR2: MNHEY and SMNVEV (reference sequence). The CDR3 loop reads CASSLLAGAIYNEQFF. In DNA, the CDR3 is TGTGCCAGCAGTTTATTAGCGGGAGCGATCTACAATGAGCAGTTCTTC.

The chain couples TRBV6-5 to TRBJ2-1; D is perhaps TRBD1 or TRBD2 (6 bases each). The CDR3 sequence is 15 residues long. Germline V gene lookup returns CDR1 MNHEY and CDR2 SVGAGI. The V gene lost 2 bases and the J gene lost 8 bases, with 16 bases spanning the gap. The CDR3 reads CASSYGGGEGDEQFF. CDR3 sequence (DNA): TGTGCCAGCAGTTACGGGGGCGGGGAAGGCGATGAGCAGTTCTTC.

In DNA form, the CDR3 reads TGTGCCAGCACCCAGGGTTGGCTTTACAATGAGCAGTTCTTC. The encoded protein is CASTQGWLYNEQFF. The chain has TRBV7-9 and TRBJ2-1; a weak D match, TRBD1 (5 bases). V dropped 7 bases and J dropped 4 bases, with 14 bases sitting between them. Germline CDR1 reads SEHNR; CDR2 reads FQNEAQ (reference sequence). CDR3 size: 14 residues.

The V and J genes are TRBV5-4 and TRBJ2-7; TRBD2 is a possible D gene (5 bases). CDR3 length equals 14 residues. Trimming cost V 4 bases and J 7 bases, with 18 bases left between them. Germline CDR1 reads SGHNT; CDR2 reads YYREEE (reference sequence). CDR3 bases: TGTGCCAGCAGCCGCCGCGATTGGTCGGGAGAGCAGTACTTC. Its translation is CASSRRDWSGEQYF.

This clone appeared a single time. V usage is TRBV7-9 and J usage is TRBJ2-7, with 9 bases that match TRBD2. V shed 3 bases and J 2 bases; nucleotides not matched to a gene: 5. The germline gives CDR1 SEHNR, CDR2 FQNEAQ (reference sequence). This CDR3 has 15 amino acids. The CDR3: CASSLPSGVAYEQYF. The CDR3 DNA is TGTGCCAGCAGCTTGCCTAGCGGGGTTGCCTACGAGCAGTACTTC. The full variable domain, completed using reference TRBV7-9 and TRBJ2-7, is DTGVSQNPRHKITKRGQNVTFRCDPISEHNRLYWYRQTLGQGPEFLTYFQNEAQLEKSRLLSDRFSAERPKGSFSTLEIQRTEQGDSAMYLCASSLPSGVAYEQYFGPGTRLTVT.

The V and J genes are TRBV7-9 and TRBJ2-2; maybe TRBD2 (6 bases). Trimming left V 1 base short and J 5 bases short, with 8 bases between. This CDR3 has 14 residues. Germline loops: CDR1 SEHNR, CDR2 FQNEAQ (reference sequence). DNA for the CDR3: TGTGCCAGCAGCTTAGTGGCGGGAACCGGGGAGCTGTTTTTT. It translates to CASSLVAGTGELFF.

The chain joins TRBV15 to TRBJ2-7; 7 bases agree with TRBD2. The germline gives CDR1 LNHNV, CDR2 YYDKDF (reference sequence). The CDR3 extends over 16 amino acids. V was clipped by 1 base and J by 1 base; unmatched bases: 7. CDR3 region: CATSRGGTTYSYEQYF. CDR3 nucleotides: TGTGCCACCAGCAGAGGCGGGACTACATATTCCTACGAGCAGTACTTC.

The chain joins TRBV20-1 to TRBJ2-7; TRBD1 might be the D (5 bases). V was trimmed by 0 bases and J by 10 bases, leaving 10 bases between them. There are 11 residues in the CDR3. Germline V gene data show CDR1 as DFQATT and CDR2 as SNEGSKA (reference sequence). This CDR3 reads CSARERRGQYF. The CDR3 coding sequence is TGCAGTGCTAGAGAGCGTAGGGGACAGTACTTC.